The clone carrying this T cell receptor (beta chain) was found many times. Its target is unknown. CDR1 is LNHNV and CDR2 is YYDKDF in the germline V gene (reference sequence). Trimming shortened V by 7 bases and J by 7 bases, and 17 bases separated the two germline ends. The CDR3 totals 14 residues. TCRdb itself ran the PCR reads through MiXCR, one entry per CDR3 protein. The sample has about 60,000 distinct CDR3 sequences; around a sixth are singletons. The record originates from a study of molecular identifiers for immune sequencing clone quantification. General observations from the study: Detection of one spiked Jurkat cell's TCR RNA reportedly worked in 850,000 to 1,000,000 naive cells. It was shown that clones above 20 RNA copies held over 98% of effector molecules, but under 1% in naive cells.

The chain uses TRBV15 and TRBJ2-1; D is perhaps TRBD1 (6 bases). Specimen: naive CD8+ T cells from blood, with Jurkat cell RNA spiked in. Subset specified: FACS-sorted CD8+CD4-CCR7+CD45RA+ naive T cells. The sequence was collected from a human donor in good health. Some libraries in this study had Jurkat cell RNA spiked in. The chain's CDR3 is CATIQWGQINEQFF. The CDR3 DNA sequence: TGTGCCACCATCCAGTGGGGACAAATAAATGAGCAGTTCTTC.